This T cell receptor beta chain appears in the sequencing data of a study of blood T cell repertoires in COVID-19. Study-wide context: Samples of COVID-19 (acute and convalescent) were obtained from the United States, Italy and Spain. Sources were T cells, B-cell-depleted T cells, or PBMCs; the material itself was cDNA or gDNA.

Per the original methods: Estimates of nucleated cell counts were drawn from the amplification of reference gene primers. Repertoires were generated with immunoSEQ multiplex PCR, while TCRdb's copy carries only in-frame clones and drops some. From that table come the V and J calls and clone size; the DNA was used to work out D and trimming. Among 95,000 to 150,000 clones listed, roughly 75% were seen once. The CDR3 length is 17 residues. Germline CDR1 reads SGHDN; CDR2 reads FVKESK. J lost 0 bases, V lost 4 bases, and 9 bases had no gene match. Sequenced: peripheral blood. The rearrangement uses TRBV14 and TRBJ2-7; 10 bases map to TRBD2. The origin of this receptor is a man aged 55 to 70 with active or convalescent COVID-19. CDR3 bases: TGTGCCAGCAGCCGGACTAGCGGTCCTCAGAGCTCCTACGAGCAGTACTTC. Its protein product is CASSRTSGPQSSYEQYF. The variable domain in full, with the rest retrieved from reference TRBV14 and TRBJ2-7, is EAGVTQFPSHSVIEKGQTVTLRCDPISGHDNLYWYRRVMGKEIKFLLHFVKESKQDESGMPNNRFLAERTGGTYSTLKVQPAELEDSGVYFCASSRTSGPQSSYEQYFGPGTRLTVT.